The 5 T cell receptor beta chains below all came from one sample that was sequenced in a study of human T cells and chemical hapten exposure. The time point: pre-sensitization, week 0. Treatment here: therapeutic diphenylcyclopropenone sensitization with weekly scalp DPC. One entry per CDR3 protein, called by TCRdb with MiXCR from the RACE reads. The sample lists some 36,000 distinct CDR3 sequences; less than 9% were seen once. Source: whole blood, taken in connection with sensitization to the hapten diphenylcyclopropenone (DPC). These TCRs come from a woman aged 50 to 60 with alopecia areata. Some clones in this sample may be carry-over from other donors' samples.

The rearrangement links TRBV7-8 to TRBJ2-5, with 9 nucleotides matching TRBD1. Germline assignment: CDR1 SGHVS and CDR2 FQNEAQ. V trimming: 5 bases; J trimming: 3 bases; junction bases outside the gene matches: 10. This CDR3 has 16 amino acids. This CDR3 reads CASSAAPGQGKETQYF. The CDR3 bases are TGTGCCAGCAGCGCCGCACCGGGACAGGGAAAAGAGACCCAGTACTTC.

This clonotype occurred a few times. The rearrangement uses TRBV29-1 and TRBJ2-7, with 9 nucleotides matching TRBD1. From germline, CDR1 is SQVTM and CDR2 ANQGSEA. CDR3 length: 14 residues. The CDR3 loop reads CSHDRDRVAHEQYF. The CDR3 nucleotides are TGCAGTCATGACCGGGACAGGGTTGCCCACGAGCAGTACTTC.

This clonotype was counted ten times or more. V gene TRBV7-2 combines with J gene TRBJ2-1, with 7 bases that match TRBD2. The CDR3 loop spans 15 amino acids. The V gene's germline CDR1 is SGHTA and CDR2 FQGNSA. Trimming cost V 7 bases and J 2 bases; bases outside gene matches: 8. DNA for the CDR3: TGTGCCAGCAAACCCTCTGCGGGGGCCTACAATGAGCAGTTCTTC. It is translated as CASKPSAGAYNEQFF.

The sample holds many counts of this clonotype. The chain recombines TRBV10-3 with TRBJ1-1; tentative D call: TRBD1 (6 bases). Germline V gene data show CDR1 as ENHRY and CDR2 as SYGVKD. V lost 1 base to trimming and J lost 6 bases, with 18 bases between them. The CDR3 contains 16 residues. CDR3 coding DNA: TGTGCCATCAGTGAGTACGGGGGGCAAAATTCCGCTGAAGCTTTCTTT. Translated, it gives CAISEYGGQNSAEAFF.

A remark on this clonotype: This may come from a read error, since a much larger clone is one base off. The rearrangement links TRBV3-1 to TRBJ2-1, with D unresolved. The germline V gene has CDR1 LGHDT and CDR2 YNNKEL (reference sequence). The CDR3 loop spans 11 amino acids. V gave up 1 base and J gave up 8 bases, with 3 bases separating them. The CDR3 loop is CASSQVDEQFF. The CDR3 nucleotides read TGTGCCAGCAGCCAAGTAGATGAGCAGTTCTTC.